The 29 T cell receptor beta chains below all came from one sample that was sequenced in a study of blood T cell repertoires in COVID-19. The table came from immunoSEQ multiplex PCR; TCRdb's copy has only in-frame clones and leaves some out. This sample yields 350,000 or so clones, of which 90% are seen a single time; roughly 6.8% belongs to the top ten. The sample consisted of peripheral blood. These receptor sequences come from a man between 18 and 35 years old with active or convalescent COVID-19.

This chain joins TRBV7-3 and TRBJ2-5, with 8 bases that match TRBD2. V lost 5 bases, J lost 5 bases, and 13 bases stayed unmatched. Germline V gives CDR1 SGHTA, CDR2 FQGTGA. CDR3 length: 16 residues. The CDR3, as DNA: TGTGCCAGCAGCGCCAGTGCTCAGGGCGGGGGGGAGACCCAGTACTTC. Residues: CASSASAQGGGETQYF.

This CDR3 reads CASNPGGTRGEQYF. The CDR3 DNA is TGTGCCAGCAACCCCGGGGGGACTCGTGGCGAGCAGTACTTC. V is TRBV3-1 (or the pseudogene TRBV3-2) and J is TRBJ2-7; 7 bases line up with TRBD2. CDR1 is LGHDT and CDR2 is YNNKEL in the germline V gene (reference sequence). The CDR3 runs to 14 residues. J was trimmed by 6 bases and V by 7 bases; bases with no gene match: 12.

This clone was recorded once. The chain combines TRBV19 with TRBJ1-1; D perhaps matches TRBD1 (6 bases). V dropped 4 bases and J dropped 4 bases, with 13 bases sitting between them. This CDR3 is 14 amino acids long. Germline assignment: CDR1 LNHDA and CDR2 SQIVND (reference sequence). The CDR3 spells CASSTYQGFTEAFF. The DNA of the CDR3 is TGTGCCAGTAGTACCTACCAGGGGTTCACTGAAGCTTTCTTT.

This chain uses TRBV5-1 with TRBJ1-1, with a tentative D call TRBD1 (6 bases). Trimming took 2 bases from V and 3 from J, leaving 11 bases between them. This CDR3 has 14 amino acids. From germline, CDR1 is SGHRS and CDR2 YFSETQ. CDR3 DNA: TGCGCCAGCAGCTTCGGGACACCAGACACTGAAGCTTTCTTT. Translating it yields CASSFGTPDTEAFF.

The chain recombines TRBV28 with TRBJ2-3; the match to TRBD2 covers 7 bases. Trimming cost V 7 bases and J 0 bases; bases outside gene matches: 7. This CDR3 is 15 amino acids long. Germline loops: CDR1 MDHEN, CDR2 SYDVKM. CDR3 bases: TGTGCCAGCAACGCACAGCGGGAAAGCACAGATACGCAGTATTTT. Its protein product is CASNAQRESTDTQYF.

This clone was detected only once. The chain is built from TRBV7-2 and TRBJ2-5, with D tentatively TRBD2 (6 bases). The length of the CDR3 is 14 residues. Germline CDR1 is SGHTA and CDR2 is FQGNSA. The V end lost 3 bases, the J end lost 1 base, and 9 bases lay between the germline ends. This chain's CDR3 is CASSFPGAQETQYF. The CDR3 DNA is TGTGCCAGCAGCTTCCCGGGAGCCCAAGAGACCCAGTACTTC.

The J gene is TRBJ1-1, the V gene TRBV3-1 (or the pseudogene TRBV3-2); D gene ambiguous. The germline V gene has CDR1 LGHDT and CDR2 YNNKEL (reference sequence). The V gene lost 4 bases and the J gene lost 8 bases, with 14 bases spanning the gap. The CDR3 totals 13 residues. The CDR3 reads CASSPDGRSEAFF. The CDR3 DNA is TGTGCCAGCAGCCCGGACGGGAGGTCGGAAGCTTTCTTT.

In this sample, this clone turned up a few times. The chain employs TRBV29-1 and TRBJ1-4; D is unclear. This CDR3 is built from 12 residues. V was cut by 6 bases and J by 8 bases, with 13 bases left in between. CDR1 and CDR2 from the germline V gene are SQVTM and ANQGSEA. The CDR3 protein is CSVDLTGEKLFF. As DNA, the CDR3 is TGCAGCGTGGACCTGACGGGAGAAAAACTGTTTTTT.

CDR3 region: CASSPPVRGSNEKLFF. Here the CDR3 DNA reads TGTGCCAGCTCACCACCTGTGAGGGGGTCTAATGAAAAACTGTTTTTT. The chain has TRBV18 and TRBJ1-4; perhaps TRBD1 as D (6 bases). Germline V CDR1 and CDR2: KGHSH, LQKENI. There are 16 residues in the CDR3. V lost 0 bases and J 3 bases, leaving 11 bases between the germline ends.

The V gene is TRBV20-1, the J gene TRBJ1-2; a possible D gene is TRBD1 (6 bases). CDR3 size: 11 residues. Germline lookup yields CDR1 DFQATT and CDR2 SNEGSKA (reference sequence). CDR3 coding DNA: TGCAGGTTGGACAGCCATTATGGCTACACCTTC. It is translated as CRLDSHYGYTF.

The V gene is TRBV7-6, the J gene TRBJ2-1; D gene ambiguous. The CDR3 contains 14 residues. V lost 1 base to trimming and J lost 2 bases, with 6 bases between them. From germline, CDR1 is SGHVS and CDR2 FNYEAQ. This CDR3 reads CASSLDLTYNEQFF. CDR3 in DNA: TGTGCCAGCAGCTTAGATCTAACCTACAATGAGCAGTTCTTC.

This clone was observed a single time. J is TRBJ2-3 and V is TRBV15; D may be TRBD2 (5 bases). Trimming took off 6 bases at V and 4 bases at J, with 20 bases between the two ends. From germline, CDR1 is LNHNV and CDR2 YYDKDF (reference sequence). This CDR3 comprises 16 residues. CDR3 sequence: CATRPRPPGSPDTQYF. CDR3 in DNA: TGTGCCACCAGACCAAGACCCCCGGGGAGTCCAGATACGCAGTATTTT.

This chain uses TRBV9 with TRBJ2-7, with D perhaps TRBD1 (6 bases). V lost 1 base and J 3 bases, leaving 17 bases between the germline ends. CDR1 is SGDLS and CDR2 is YYNGEE in the germline V gene. CDR3 size: 16 residues. The CDR3 loop reads CASSVSSATGNYEQYF. The CDR3 nucleotides read TGTGCCAGCAGCGTATCTTCCGCGACAGGAAACTACGAGCAGTACTTC.

CDR3 residues: CASLAGISYEQYF. In nucleotides, the CDR3 is TGTGCCTCGCTAGCGGGGATCTCCTACGAGCAGTACTTC. The chain combines TRBV28 with TRBJ2-7, with 9 bases fitting TRBD2. Germline V gene lookup returns CDR1 MDHEN and CDR2 SYDVKM. V was pared by 11 bases and J by 0 bases, with 5 bases of the junction left unmatched. The CDR3 consists of 13 residues.

This chain joins TRBV10-3 and TRBJ1-2, with D uncertain. Trimming removed 5 bases at V and 4 bases at J, with 11 bases between. The germline CDR1 and CDR2 sequences are ENHRY and SYGVKD. There are 13 residues in the CDR3. CDR3 loop: CAISRPGIYGYTF. The CDR3 nucleotides read TGTGCCATCAGTCGCCCAGGAATCTATGGCTACACCTTC.

This sequence joins TRBV27 and TRBJ1-4; TRBD1 matches 8 bases. Losses at the gene ends were 6 bases for V and 7 bases for J; bases not matched to a gene: 13. Germline lookup yields CDR1 MNHEY and CDR2 SMNVEV (reference sequence). The CDR3 runs 16 residues. The CDR3 bases are TGTGCCAGCAGCCATAGGACAGGGCGACTCATTGAAAAACTGTTTTTT. Its translation is CASSHRTGRLIEKLFF. The full variable domain, in which reference TRBV27 and TRBJ1-4 provide the parts outside the CDR3, is EAQVTQNPRYLITVTGKKLTVTCSQNMNHEYMSWYRQDPGLGLRQIYYSMNVEVTDKGDVPEGYKVSRKEKRNFPLILESPSPNQTSLYFCASSHRTGRLIEKLFFGSGTQLSVL.

V gene TRBV2 combines with J gene TRBJ2-3; the D gene is possibly TRBD2 (6 bases). CDR1 and CDR2 (germline): SNHLY, FYNNEI. The CDR3 consists of 14 residues. V was cut by 7 bases and J by 6 bases, with 17 bases left in between. Written as DNA, the CDR3 is TGTGCCAGCAAATCGGGACTTTCAGGGGATACGCAGTATTTT. Amino acid sequence: CASKSGLSGDTQYF.

J is TRBJ2-5 and V is TRBV20-1, with 7 nucleotides matching TRBD1. The V and J ends lost 4 bases and 5 bases, in that order; junction bases with no gene match: 4. Germline CDR1 DFQATT, CDR2 SNEGSKA (reference sequence). The CDR3 extends over 12 amino acids. The CDR3 reads CSAIDRAETQYF. Written as DNA, the CDR3 is TGCAGTGCTATTGACAGGGCGGAGACCCAGTACTTC.

The J gene is TRBJ1-2, the V gene TRBV18; possible D gene TRBD1, 5 bases. This CDR3 is built from 15 residues. Germline CDR1 is KGHSH and CDR2 is LQKENI. V gave up 3 bases and J gave up 1 base, with 12 bases separating them. For the CDR3, the DNA is TGTGCCAGCTCACCCTCGGCGCAGGGTAACTATGGCTACACCTTC. Protein product: CASSPSAQGNYGYTF. The variable domain in full, completed from reference TRBV18 and TRBJ1-2, reads NAGVMQNPRHLVRRRGQEARLRCSPMKGHSHVYWYRQLPEEGLKFMVYLQKENIIDESGMPKERFSAEFPKEGPSILRIQQVVRGDSAAYFCASSPSAQGNYGYTFGSGTRLTVV.

The chain has TRBV7-2 and TRBJ1-2, with a weak D call TRBD1 (6 bases). This CDR3 region has 15 residues. Trimming pared 5 bases from V and 0 bases from J, leaving 13 bases between. Germline V gene data show CDR1 as SGHTA and CDR2 as FQGNSA. CDR3 DNA: TGTGCCAGCAGCCCACAGGGAAGGCCTAACTATGGCTACACCTTC. It is translated as CASSPQGRPNYGYTF.

The chain's CDR3 is CASSLGVEEFF. CDR3 nucleotides: TGTGCCAGCAGCTTAGGAGTAGAGGAGTTCTTT. The chain recombines TRBV7-6 with TRBJ1-1; D is undetermined. Trimming removed 1 base at V and 14 bases at J, with 11 bases between. Germline values: CDR1 SGHVS, CDR2 FNYEAQ. The CDR3 runs 11 residues.

V is TRBV13 and J is TRBJ2-7; the match to TRBD2 covers 15 bases. CDR1 is PRHDT, CDR2 FYEKMQ, per germline (reference sequence). J lost 4 bases, V lost 5 bases, and 15 bases had no gene match. The CDR3 sequence is 19 residues long. The CDR3, as DNA: TGTGCCAGCAGCATACCGGGACTAGCGGGAGGTCTACGTTCGTACGAGCAGTACTTC. Residues: CASSIPGLAGGLRSYEQYF.

This clone appeared once. V usage is TRBV28 and J usage is TRBJ2-7; TRBD2 might be the D (5 bases). The CDR3 sequence is 14 residues long. Looked up from germline, CDR1 is MDHEN and CDR2 is SYDVKM. The V and J ends lost 6 bases and 3 bases respectively, with 15 bases between them. CDR3 in DNA: TGTGCCAGCAGCCTGGACTTAGGCATCTACGAGCAGTACTTC. This translates into CASSLDLGIYEQYF.

The chain has TRBV4-2 and TRBJ1-5; 7 bases match TRBD1. This CDR3 region has 14 residues. V shed 4 bases, J shed 7 bases, and the junction held 7 bases outside the gene matches. CDR1 is LGHNA, CDR2 YNFKEQ, per germline. DNA of the CDR3: TGTGCCAGCAGCCTACCGGGACAGTCCCAGCCCCAGCATTTT. It codes for CASSLPGQSQPQHF.

The rearrangement uses TRBV6-5 and TRBJ1-2; TRBD1 might be the D (6 bases). Germline values: CDR1 MNHEY, CDR2 SVGAGI. The ends were cut back, 0 bases at V and 7 bases at J, with 12 bases in the middle. This CDR3 is 14 amino acids long. Here the CDR3 DNA reads TGTGCCAGCAGTTACTCGAAGGGGGTGGGTGGCTACACCTTC. This encodes CASSYSKGVGGYTF.

The chain joins TRBV5-1 to TRBJ2-6; D not certain. V was pared by 4 bases and J by 0 bases, with 8 bases between. The CDR3 runs to 15 residues. Germline lookup yields CDR1 SGHRS and CDR2 YFSETQ. CDR3 protein: CASSVRLSGANVLTF. The DNA for the CDR3 is TGCGCCAGCAGCGTCAGGCTCTCTGGGGCCAACGTCCTGACTTTC.

The chain employs TRBV4-1 and TRBJ2-7; 10 bases fit TRBD1. Germline CDR1 is MGHRA and CDR2 is YSYEKL. After removal of 3 bases from V and 4 bases from J, the junction contained 3 bases not matched to a gene. The CDR3 length is 14 residues. In nucleotides, the CDR3 is TGCGCCAGCAGCCACGACAGGGGGCGTTACGAGCAGTACTTC. This codes for CASSHDRGRYEQYF.

The chain joins TRBV3-1 (or the pseudogene TRBV3-2) to TRBJ1-1; possible D gene TRBD1, 6 bases. Trimming removed 5 bases from V and 4 bases from J, with 11 bases in between. The CDR3 is 13 amino acids. Germline V gene data show CDR1 as LGHDT and CDR2 as YNNKEL (reference sequence). For the CDR3, the DNA is TGTGCCAGCAGCAGGATAGGGGGCACTGAAGCTTTCTTT. This sequence encodes CASSRIGGTEAFF.

J is TRBJ2-7 and V is TRBV19; 11 bases agree with TRBD2. CDR1 and CDR2 (germline): LNHDA, SQIVND (reference sequence). CDR3 length: 15 amino acids. The V segment lost 5 bases and the J segment 4 bases; nucleotides outside the gene matches: 7. The CDR3: CASSLTSGSWYEQYF. As DNA, the CDR3 is TGTGCCAGTAGTCTAACTAGCGGGAGTTGGTACGAGCAGTACTTC.